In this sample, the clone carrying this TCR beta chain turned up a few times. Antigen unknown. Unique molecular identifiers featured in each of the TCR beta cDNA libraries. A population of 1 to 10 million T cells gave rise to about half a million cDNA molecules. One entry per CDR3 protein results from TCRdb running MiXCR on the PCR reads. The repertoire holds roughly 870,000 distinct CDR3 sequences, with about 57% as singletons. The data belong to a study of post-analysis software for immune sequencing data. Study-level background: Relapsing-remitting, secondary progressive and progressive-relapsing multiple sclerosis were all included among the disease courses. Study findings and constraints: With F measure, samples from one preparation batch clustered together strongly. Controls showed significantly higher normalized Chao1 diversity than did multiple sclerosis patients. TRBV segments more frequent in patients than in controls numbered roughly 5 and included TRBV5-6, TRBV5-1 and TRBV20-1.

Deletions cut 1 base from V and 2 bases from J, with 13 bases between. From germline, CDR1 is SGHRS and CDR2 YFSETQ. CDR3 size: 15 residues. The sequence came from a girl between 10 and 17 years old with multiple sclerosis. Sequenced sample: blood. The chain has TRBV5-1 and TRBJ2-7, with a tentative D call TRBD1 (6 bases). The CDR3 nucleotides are TGCGCCAGCAGCTTGACAGGGACCGGAACCTACGAGCAGTACTTC. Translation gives CASSLTGTGTYEQYF.